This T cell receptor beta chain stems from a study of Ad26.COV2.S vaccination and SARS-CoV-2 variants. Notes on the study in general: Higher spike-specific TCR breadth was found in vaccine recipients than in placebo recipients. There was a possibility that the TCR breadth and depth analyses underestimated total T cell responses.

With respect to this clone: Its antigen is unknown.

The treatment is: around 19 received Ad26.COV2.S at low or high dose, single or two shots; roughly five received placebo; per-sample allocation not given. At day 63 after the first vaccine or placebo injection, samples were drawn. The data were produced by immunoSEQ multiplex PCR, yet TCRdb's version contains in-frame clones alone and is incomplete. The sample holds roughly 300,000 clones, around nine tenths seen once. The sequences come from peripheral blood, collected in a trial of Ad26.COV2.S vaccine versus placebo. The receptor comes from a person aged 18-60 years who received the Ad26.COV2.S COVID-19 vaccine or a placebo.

The CDR3 sequence is CASSPRAGRGTEAFF. In nucleotides, the CDR3 is TGTGCCAGCAGCCCCCGGGCAGGCCGAGGAACTGAAGCTTTCTTT. V usage is TRBV14 and J usage is TRBJ1-1, with D uncertain. With 4 bases removed from V and 5 bases from J, the gap between germline ends came to 17 bases. CDR3 length equals 15 residues. Germline assignment: CDR1 SGHDN and CDR2 FVKESK.